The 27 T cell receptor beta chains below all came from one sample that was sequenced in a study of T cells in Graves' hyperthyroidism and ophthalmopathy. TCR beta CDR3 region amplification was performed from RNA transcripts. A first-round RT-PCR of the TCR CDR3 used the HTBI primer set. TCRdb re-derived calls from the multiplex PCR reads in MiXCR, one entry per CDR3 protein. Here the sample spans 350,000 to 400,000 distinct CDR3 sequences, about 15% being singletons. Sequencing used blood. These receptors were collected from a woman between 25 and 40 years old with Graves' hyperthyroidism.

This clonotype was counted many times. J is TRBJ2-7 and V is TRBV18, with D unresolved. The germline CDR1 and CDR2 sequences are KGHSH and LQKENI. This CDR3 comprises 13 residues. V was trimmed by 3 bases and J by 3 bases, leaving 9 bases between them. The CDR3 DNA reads TGTGCCAGCTCACCGAATCAGGACTACGAGCAGTACTTC. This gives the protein CASSPNQDYEQYF.

This CDR3 reads CASSDYRVNVTGELFF. The CDR3 DNA reads TGTGCCAGCAGTGACTACAGGGTTAATGTGACCGGGGAGCTGTTTTTT. The chain employs TRBV6-1 and TRBJ2-2; a possible D gene is TRBD1 (6 bases). Germline CDR1 and CDR2: MNHNS and SASEGT. Deletions cut 3 bases from V and 5 bases from J, with 16 bases between. The CDR3 runs 16 residues.

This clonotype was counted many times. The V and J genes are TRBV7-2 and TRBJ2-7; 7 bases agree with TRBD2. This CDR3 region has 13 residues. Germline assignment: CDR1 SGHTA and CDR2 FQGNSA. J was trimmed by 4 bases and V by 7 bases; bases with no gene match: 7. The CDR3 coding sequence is TGTGCCAGCAAAAGCGGGAAGGAGTACGAGCAGTACTTC. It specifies CASKSGKEYEQYF.

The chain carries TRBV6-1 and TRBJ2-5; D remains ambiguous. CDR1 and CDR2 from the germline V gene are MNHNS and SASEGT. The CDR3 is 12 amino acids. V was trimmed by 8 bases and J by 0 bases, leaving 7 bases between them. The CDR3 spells CASGRNQETQYF. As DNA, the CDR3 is TGTGCCAGCGGTCGGAACCAAGAGACCCAGTACTTC.

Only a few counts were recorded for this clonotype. DNA of the CDR3: TGCAGTGCTTCGGGACAGGAGCGTTTCTCTGGAAACACCATATATTTT. Protein sequence: CSASGQERFSGNTIYF. This sequence joins TRBV20-1 and TRBJ1-3; 8 nucleotides align to TRBD1. The CDR3 is 16 amino acids. With 5 bases clipped from V and 0 bases from J, the junction kept 9 bases outside the gene matches. CDR1 and CDR2 (germline): DFQATT, SNEGSKA (reference sequence).

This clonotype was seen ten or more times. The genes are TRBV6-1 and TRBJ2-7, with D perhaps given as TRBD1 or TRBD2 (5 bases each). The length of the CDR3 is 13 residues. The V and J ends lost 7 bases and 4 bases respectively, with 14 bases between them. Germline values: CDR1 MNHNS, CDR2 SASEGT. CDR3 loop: CASTRGPTYEQYF. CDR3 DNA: TGTGCCAGCACTCGGGGACCCACTTACGAGCAGTACTTC.

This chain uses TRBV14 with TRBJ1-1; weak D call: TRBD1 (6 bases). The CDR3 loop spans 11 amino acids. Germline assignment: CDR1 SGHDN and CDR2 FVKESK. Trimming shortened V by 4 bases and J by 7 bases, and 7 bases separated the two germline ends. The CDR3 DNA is TGTGCCAGCAGCCCACAGGGTGAAGCTTTCTTT. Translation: CASSPQGEAFF.

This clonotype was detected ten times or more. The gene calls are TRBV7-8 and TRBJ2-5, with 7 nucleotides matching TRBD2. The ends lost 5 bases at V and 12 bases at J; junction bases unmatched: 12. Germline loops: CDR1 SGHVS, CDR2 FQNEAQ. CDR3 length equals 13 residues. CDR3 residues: CASSTLAAQREYF. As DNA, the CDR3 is TGTGCCAGCAGCACGCTAGCGGCTCAAAGGGAGTACTTC.

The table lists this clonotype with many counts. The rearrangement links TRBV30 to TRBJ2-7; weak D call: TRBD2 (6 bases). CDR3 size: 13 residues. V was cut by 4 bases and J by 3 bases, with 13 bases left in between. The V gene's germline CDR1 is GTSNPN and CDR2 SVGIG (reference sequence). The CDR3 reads CAWTSGSGYEQYF. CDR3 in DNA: TGTGCCTGGACGAGTGGTAGCGGCTACGAGCAGTACTTC.

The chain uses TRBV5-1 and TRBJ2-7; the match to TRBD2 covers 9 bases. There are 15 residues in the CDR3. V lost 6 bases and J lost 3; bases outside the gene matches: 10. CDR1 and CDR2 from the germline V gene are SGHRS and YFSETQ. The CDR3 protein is CASKTASGVYYEQYF. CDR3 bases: TGCGCCAGCAAAACGGCTAGCGGGGTATACTACGAGCAGTACTTC.

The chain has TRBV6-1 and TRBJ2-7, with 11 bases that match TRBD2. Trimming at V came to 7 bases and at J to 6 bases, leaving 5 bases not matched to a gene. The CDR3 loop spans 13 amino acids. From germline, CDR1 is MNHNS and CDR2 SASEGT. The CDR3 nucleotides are TGTGCCAGCAACCCCGGGACTAGCGGCGAGCAGTACTTC. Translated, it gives CASNPGTSGEQYF.

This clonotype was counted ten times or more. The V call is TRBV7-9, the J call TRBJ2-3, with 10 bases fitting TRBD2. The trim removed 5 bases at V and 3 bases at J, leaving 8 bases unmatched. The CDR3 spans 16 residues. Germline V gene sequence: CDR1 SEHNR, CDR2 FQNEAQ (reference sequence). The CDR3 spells CASSPLAGVGTDTQYF. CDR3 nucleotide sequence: TGTGCCAGCAGCCCGCTAGCGGGAGTAGGGACAGATACGCAGTATTTT.

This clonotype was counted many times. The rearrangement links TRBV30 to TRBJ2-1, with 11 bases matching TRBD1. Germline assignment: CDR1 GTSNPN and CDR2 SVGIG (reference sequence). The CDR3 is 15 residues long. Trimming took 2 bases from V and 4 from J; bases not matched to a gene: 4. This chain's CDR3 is CAWSRTGGFYNEQFF. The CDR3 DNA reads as TGTGCCTGGAGTCGGACAGGGGGCTTTTACAATGAGCAGTTCTTC.

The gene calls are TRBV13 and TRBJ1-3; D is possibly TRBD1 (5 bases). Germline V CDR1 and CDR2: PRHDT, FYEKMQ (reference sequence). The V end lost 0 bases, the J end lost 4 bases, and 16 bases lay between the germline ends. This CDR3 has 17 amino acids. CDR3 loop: CASSLGGRSLTGNTIYF. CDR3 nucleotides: TGTGCCAGCAGCTTAGGGGGGCGTAGCCTGACGGGAAACACCATATATTTT.

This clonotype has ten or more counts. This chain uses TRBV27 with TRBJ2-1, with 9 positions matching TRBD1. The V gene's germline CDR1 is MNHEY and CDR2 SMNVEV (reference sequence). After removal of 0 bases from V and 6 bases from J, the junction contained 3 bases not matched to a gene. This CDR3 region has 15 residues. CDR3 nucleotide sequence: TGTGCCAGCAGTTTATCGATGGACAGGGGCAATGAGCAGTTCTTC. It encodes CASSLSMDRGNEQFF.

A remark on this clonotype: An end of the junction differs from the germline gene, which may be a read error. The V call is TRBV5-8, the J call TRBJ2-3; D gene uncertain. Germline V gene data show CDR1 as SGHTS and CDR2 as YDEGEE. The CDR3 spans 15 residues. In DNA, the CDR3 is TGCGCCAGCAGCCAAGGTATTACAGCAACAGATACGCAGTATTTT. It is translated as CASSQGITATDTQYF.

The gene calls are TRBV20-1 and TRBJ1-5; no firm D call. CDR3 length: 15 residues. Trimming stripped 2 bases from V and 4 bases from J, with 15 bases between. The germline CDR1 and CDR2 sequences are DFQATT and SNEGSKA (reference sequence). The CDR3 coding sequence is TGCAGTGCTAGAAGTACAGCCAGCGGTAATCAGCCCCAGCATTTT. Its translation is CSARSTASGNQPQHF.

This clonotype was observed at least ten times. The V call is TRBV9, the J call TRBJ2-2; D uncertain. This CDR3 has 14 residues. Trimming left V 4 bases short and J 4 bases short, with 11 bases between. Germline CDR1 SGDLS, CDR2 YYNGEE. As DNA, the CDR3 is TGTGCCAGCAGCCCACGATCGGGCACCGGGGAGCTGTTTTTT. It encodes CASSPRSGTGELFF.

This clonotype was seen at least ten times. As DNA, the CDR3 is TGCAGTGCTAGAGATGAGCGGACTCTAGCCTACGAGCAGTACTTC. Translating it yields CSARDERTLAYEQYF. The V gene is TRBV20-1, the J gene TRBJ2-7, with D maybe TRBD2 (5 bases). The CDR3 extends over 15 amino acids. The V end was cut by 0 bases, the J end by 2 bases, with 14 bases between. Germline V lookup: CDR1 DFQATT, CDR2 SNEGSKA (reference sequence).

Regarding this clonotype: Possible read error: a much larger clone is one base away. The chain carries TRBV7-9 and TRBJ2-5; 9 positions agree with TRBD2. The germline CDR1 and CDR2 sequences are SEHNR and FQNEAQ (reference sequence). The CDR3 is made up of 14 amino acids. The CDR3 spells CANSRLAEQETQYF. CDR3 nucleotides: TGTGCCAACAGCCGACTAGCGGAACAAGAGACCCAGTACTTC.

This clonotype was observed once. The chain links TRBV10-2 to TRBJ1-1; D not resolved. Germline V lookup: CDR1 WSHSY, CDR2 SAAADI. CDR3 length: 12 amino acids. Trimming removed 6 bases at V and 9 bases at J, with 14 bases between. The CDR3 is CASRTLTDKAFF. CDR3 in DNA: TGCGCCAGCAGAACGCTGACGGATAAAGCTTTCTTT.

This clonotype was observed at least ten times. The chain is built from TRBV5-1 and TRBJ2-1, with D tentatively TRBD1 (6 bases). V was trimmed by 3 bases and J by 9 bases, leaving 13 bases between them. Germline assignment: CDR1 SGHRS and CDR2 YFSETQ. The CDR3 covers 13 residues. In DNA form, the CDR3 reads TGCGCCAGCAGCTCCACAGGGAATCGTGAGCAGTTCTTC. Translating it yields CASSSTGNREQFF.

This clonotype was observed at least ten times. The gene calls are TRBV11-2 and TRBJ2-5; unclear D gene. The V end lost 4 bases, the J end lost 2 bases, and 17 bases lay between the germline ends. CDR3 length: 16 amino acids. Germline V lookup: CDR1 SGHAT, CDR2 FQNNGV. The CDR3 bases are TGTGCCAGCAGCTCACCCGGGTTGGGGATACAAGAGACCCAGTACTTC. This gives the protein CASSSPGLGIQETQYF. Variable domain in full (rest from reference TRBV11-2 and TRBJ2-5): EAGVAQSPRYKIIEKRQSVAFWCNPISGHATLYWYQQILGQGPKLLIQFQNNGVVDDSQLPKDRFSAERLKGVDSTLKIQPAKLEDSAVYLCASSSPGLGIQETQYFGPGTRLLVL.

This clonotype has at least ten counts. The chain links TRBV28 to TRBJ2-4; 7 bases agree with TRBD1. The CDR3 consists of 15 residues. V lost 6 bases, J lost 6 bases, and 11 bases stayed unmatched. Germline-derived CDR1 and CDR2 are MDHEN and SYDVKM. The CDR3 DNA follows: TGTGCCAGCAGCCGGGACAGAGGGGTGCTAAACATTCAGTACTTC. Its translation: CASSRDRGVLNIQYF.

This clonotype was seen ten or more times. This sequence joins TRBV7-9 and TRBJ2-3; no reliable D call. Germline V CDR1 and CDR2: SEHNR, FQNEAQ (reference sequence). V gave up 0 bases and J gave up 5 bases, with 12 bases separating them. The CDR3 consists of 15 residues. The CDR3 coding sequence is TGTGCCAGCAGCTTAGCACGGCTCACCCAAGATACGCAGTATTTT. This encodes CASSLARLTQDTQYF. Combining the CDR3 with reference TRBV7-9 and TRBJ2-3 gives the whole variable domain DTGVSQNPRHKITKRGQNVTFRCDPISEHNRLYWYRQTLGQGPEFLTYFQNEAQLEKSRLLSDRFSAERPKGSFSTLEIQRTEQGDSAMYLCASSLARLTQDTQYFGPGTRLTVL.

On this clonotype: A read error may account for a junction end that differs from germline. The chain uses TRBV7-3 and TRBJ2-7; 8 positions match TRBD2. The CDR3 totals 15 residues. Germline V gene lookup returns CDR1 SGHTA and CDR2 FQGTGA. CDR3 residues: CANSSVAGSSYEQYF. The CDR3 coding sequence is TGTGCCAACAGCTCAGTAGCGGGGAGCTCCTACGAGCAGTACTTC. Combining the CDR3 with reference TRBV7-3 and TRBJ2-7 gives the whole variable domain GAGVSQTPSNKVTEKGKYVELRCDPISGHTALYWYRQSLGQGPEFLIYFQGTGAADDSGLPNDRFFAVRPEGSVSTLKIQRTERGDSAVYLCANSSVAGSSYEQYFGPGTRLTVT.

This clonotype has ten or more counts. The CDR3 nucleotides are TGTGCCAGCAGCGTCAAAGCGGGAGCCAAAAACATTCAGTACTTC. Translation gives CASSVKAGAKNIQYF. The chain uses TRBV3-1 and TRBJ2-4, with D perhaps matching TRBD2 (6 bases). Germline assignment: CDR1 LGHDT and CDR2 YNNKEL (reference sequence). This CDR3 is built from 15 residues. V lost 5 bases and J 0 bases, leaving 11 bases between the germline ends.